The rows below give T cell receptor beta chains drawn from one sample of a study of blood T cell repertoires in COVID-19. Method: immunoSEQ multiplex PCR; TCRdb's copy keeps in-frame clones and lacks some. This table has 200,000 to 250,000 clones, roughly four fifths appearing once. Sequencing used peripheral blood. Source of these receptors: a woman of 80 years or more with COVID-19, enrolled during active disease. The CDR3 runs from the conserved cysteine through the conserved F or W. D genes are given only for firm matches. A clone size is listed for some rows: how often the clone was seen (once, few, many), or a class if it is expanded.

clone size	J gene	V gene	D gene	CDR3 DNA	CDR3 protein
once	TRBJ1-2	TRBV3-1/TRBV3-2	.	TGTGCCAGCAGCCAAAACCCCGGGAACTATGGCTACACCTTC	CASSQNPGNYGYTF
few	TRBJ1-2	TRBV5-6	.	TGTGCCAGCAGCTTGGAAGGGAAGGGGCCCGACGGCTATGGCTACACCTTC	CASSLEGKGPDGYGYTF
once	TRBJ2-1	TRBV5-6	.	TGTGCCAGCAGCCTAGGCTCCTACAATGAGCAGTTCTTC	CASSLGSYNEQFF
.	TRBJ1-6	TRBV6-5	.	TGTGCCAGCGCGGAGGCATTGGATAATTCACCCCTCCACTTT	CASAEALDNSPLHF
few	TRBJ1-1	TRBV3-1/TRBV3-2	.	TGTGCCAGCAGCCACCACGACAGGCCGGGCGAAGCTTTCTTT	CASSHHDRPGEAFF
.	TRBJ2-1	TRBV6-2/TRBV6-3	TRBD1	TGTGCCAGCAGTAAGGACGCCGGGACAGGGAGGAGTGAGCAGTTCTTC	CASSKDAGTGRSEQFF
once	TRBJ2-4	TRBV29-1	TRBD1	TGCAGCGTTGGGACAGGGAAAACCGGAAACATTCAGTACTTC	CSVGTGKTGNIQYF
.	TRBJ2-7	TRBV5-1	TRBD2	TGCGCCAGCAGGCCTCTAGCGGGGTTCGGGAACGAGCAGTACTTC	CASRPLAGFGNEQYF
.	TRBJ2-7	TRBV3-1/TRBV3-2	TRBD2	TGTGCCAGCAGCGAACTACTAGCGGGAGCGGGCGAGCAGTACTTC	CASSELLAGAGEQYF
.	TRBJ1-3	TRBV12-3/TRBV12-4	.	TGTGCCAGCACCAGACAGATCACCATATATTTT	CASTRQITIYF
.	TRBJ1-4	TRBV5-1	.	TGCGCCAGCAGGATGACTCCAACTAATGAAAAACTGTTTTTT	CASRMTPTNEKLFF
.	TRBJ1-1	TRBV30	.	TGTGCCTGGAGTGGTCAGGCGAACACTGAAGCTTTCTTT	CAWSGQANTEAFF
.	TRBJ1-4	TRBV6-6	TRBD1	TGTGCCAGCAGTTACAACAGGGGAAATGAAAAACTGTTTTTT	CASSYNRGNEKLFF
.	TRBJ1-2	TRBV30	.	TGTGCCTGGAGTGTTTCGTTCAAAAGGGGTGCAGATGGCTACACCTTC	CAWSVSFKRGADGYTF
.	TRBJ1-6	TRBV30	.	TGTGCCGGACGTCGGAGGGGATATAATTCACCCCTCCACTTT	CAGRRRGYNSPLHF
.	TRBJ2-1	TRBV18	TRBD2	TGTGCCAGCTCACCACCGGGACTAGCGGGAGTAGGTGAGCAGTTCTTC	CASSPPGLAGVGEQFF
few	TRBJ1-3	TRBV5-1	TRBD1	TGCGCCAGCAGCTCCACAGGGGACTCTGGAAACACCATATATTTT	CASSSTGDSGNTIYF
.	TRBJ1-2	TRBV16	.	TGTGCCAGCAGCCAATTCCCAGGGAACTATGGCTACACCTTC	CASSQFPGNYGYTF
.	TRBJ1-1	TRBV5-1	.	TGCGCCAGCACCCTCCAGGGGATGTTGAACACTGAAGCTTTCTTT	CASTLQGMLNTEAFF
.	TRBJ1-1	TRBV6-2/TRBV6-3	.	TGTGCCAGCAGTTACGCAGGTGGGACTGAAGCTTTCTTT	CASSYAGGTEAFF
.	TRBJ1-1	TRBV19	.	TGTGCCAGTAGTATGGGGGCTCTGCAGGCGAACACTGAAGCTTTCTTT	CASSMGALQANTEAFF
.	TRBJ1-2	TRBV6-6	TRBD1	TGTGCCAGCAGTTACGCGACAGGGAAAGGGGGCTACACCTTC	CASSYATGKGGYTF
.	TRBJ2-2	TRBV19	.	TGTGCCAGTAGTACAGGACAGAGAAACACCGGGGAGCTGTTTTTT	CASSTGQRNTGELFF
.	TRBJ1-5	TRBV9	.	TGTGCCAGCAACTTACAGGGCGGTAGCAATCAGCCCCAGCATTTT	CASNLQGGSNQPQHF
.	TRBJ1-4	TRBV18	.	TGTGCCAGCTCACCAGGGAGGAATGAAAAACTGTTTTTT	CASSPGRNEKLFF
.	TRBJ1-5	TRBV7-9	.	TGTGCCAGCAGCTTAGCGGGGGGAGAGAGCAATCAGCCCCAGCATTTT	CASSLAGGESNQPQHF
.	TRBJ1-6	TRBV10-3	TRBD1	TGTGCCATCCAAACAGGGGACTATAATTCACCCCTCCACTTT	CAIQTGDYNSPLHF
.	TRBJ1-5	TRBV4-1	.	TGCGCCAGCAGCCACTCGGCCAGGGGTCAGCCCCAGCATTTT	CASSHSARGQPQHF
once	TRBJ2-5	TRBV30	TRBD1	TGTGCCTGGAGTGGAAAGGGGGCTTCGGGGAAGACCCAGTACTTC	CAWSGKGASGKTQYF
once	TRBJ1-5	TRBV6-2/TRBV6-3	.	TGTGCCAGCAGCACCGCCCAAGCTACGACAGGCCCTCTTAATCAGCCCCAGCATTTT	CASSTAQATTGPLNQPQHF
.	TRBJ2-2	TRBV5-6	TRBD2	TGTGCCAGCAGCCCGCCCCGAAGGACTAGCGGTTCGAACACCGGGGAGCTGTTTTTT	CASSPPRRTSGSNTGELFF
.	TRBJ2-1	TRBV19	TRBD1	TGTGCCAGTAGTAGAACAGGGGGGAATGAGCAGTTCTTC	CASSRTGGNEQFF
once	TRBJ2-7	TRBV27	TRBD1	TGTGCCAGCAGGATCCGACCCGGACAGGTCTACGAGCAGTACTTC	CASRIRPGQVYEQYF
.	TRBJ2-7	TRBV6-5	.	TGTGCCAGCGGAGCCTACGAGCAGTACTTC	CASGAYEQYF
.	TRBJ1-1	TRBV10-1	.	TGCGCCAGCAGCAAACAGGGATTGAATGAAGCTTTCTTT	CASSKQGLNEAFF
.	TRBJ1-2	TRBV5-5	.	TGTGCCAGCAGCTTGGCCGGGGAGTATGGCTACACCTTC	CASSLAGEYGYTF
.	TRBJ1-2	TRBV4-1	TRBD1	TGCGCCAGCAGCCAAGGGTCAGGGGGCGGATTTGAGCGCTACACCTTC	CASSQGSGGGFERYTF
few	TRBJ2-5	TRBV4-1	.	TGCGCCAGCAGCCAAGCGGGGGACGGCCCAACCCAGTACTTC	CASSQAGDGPTQYF
.	TRBJ1-3	TRBV18	.	TGTGCCAGCTCGCGGACAGAGCGCGGAAACACCATATATTTT	CASSRTERGNTIYF
once	TRBJ1-2	TRBV5-1	.	TGCGCCAGCAGCTTGGCGGGGGTTATCAACTATGGCTACACCTTC	CASSLAGVINYGYTF
.	TRBJ1-2	TRBV5-1	.	TGCGCCAGCAGCTTGGGGGCTGGCTACACCTTC	CASSLGAGYTF
.	TRBJ2-3	TRBV7-3	TRBD2	TGTGCCAGCAGCTGGGGAGGGAGCACAGATACGCAGTATTTT	CASSWGGSTDTQYF
many	TRBJ1-1	TRBV6-2/TRBV6-3	TRBD1	TGTGCCAGCAGTTACAGTCGGACAGGGGAGAACACTGAAGCTTTCTTT	CASSYSRTGENTEAFF
.	TRBJ2-5	TRBV5-4	.	TGTGCCAGCAGCTTACCGGGGGATGAGACCCAGTACTTC	CASSLPGDETQYF
once	TRBJ2-1	TRBV6-1	.	TGTGCCACCGCTGGGGGGGCAAACAATGAGCAGTTCTTC	CATAGGANNEQFF
.	TRBJ1-5	TRBV19	.	TGTGCCAGTAGGGGGGGGAATCAGCCCCAGCATTTT	CASRGGNQPQHF